The clone carrying this T cell receptor beta chain was seen once. What it recognizes is unknown. Everyone who donated was a Caucasian adult who lived in Nashville, Tennessee. This sample was taken from a study of shared clonotypes between healthy human individuals. Notes on the study in general: Non-shared clonotypes displayed generation probabilities falling below those of clonotypes present in all four donors. Clonotypes that were shared across a handful of donors made up 4% to 6% of naive CD4 clonotypes.

Germline values: CDR1 SGHTA, CDR2 FQGNSA. The CDR3 spans 13 residues. Trimming pared 5 bases from V and 6 bases from J, leaving 12 bases between. Measured with immunoSEQ multiplex PCR; TCRdb has only the in-frame clones, and not every one. This table has about 1.5 million clones, 95% to 99% appearing once. The material sequenced was naive CD4+ T cells sorted from blood. Subset reported: CD45RA+ positively selected. This TCR was sampled from a man aged 25 to 40 in good health. The V and J genes are TRBV7-2 and TRBJ2-3; D unresolved. CDR3 nucleotides: TGTGCCAGCAGCCGTTTCAGACGGGATACGCAGTATTTT. Translation gives CASSRFRRDTQYF.